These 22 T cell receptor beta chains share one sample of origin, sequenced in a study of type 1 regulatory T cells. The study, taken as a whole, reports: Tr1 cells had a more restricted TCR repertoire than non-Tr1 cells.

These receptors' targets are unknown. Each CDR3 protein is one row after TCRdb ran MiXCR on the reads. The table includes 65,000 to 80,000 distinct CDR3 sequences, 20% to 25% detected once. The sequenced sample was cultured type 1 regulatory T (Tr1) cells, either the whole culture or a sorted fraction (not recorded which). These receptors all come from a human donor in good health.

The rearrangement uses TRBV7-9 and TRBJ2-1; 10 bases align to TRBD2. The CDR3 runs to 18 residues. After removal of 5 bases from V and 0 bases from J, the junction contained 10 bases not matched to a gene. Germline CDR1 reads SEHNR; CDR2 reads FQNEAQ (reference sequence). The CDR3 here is CASSQRSSGGSSYNEQFF. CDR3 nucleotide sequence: TGTGCCAGCAGCCAAAGGTCTAGCGGGGGCAGCTCCTACAATGAGCAGTTCTTC.

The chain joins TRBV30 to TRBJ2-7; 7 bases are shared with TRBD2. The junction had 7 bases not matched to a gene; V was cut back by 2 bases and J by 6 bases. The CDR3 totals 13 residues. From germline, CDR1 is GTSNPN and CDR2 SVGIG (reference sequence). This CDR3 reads CAWSTGTMSEQYF. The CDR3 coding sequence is TGTGCCTGGAGTACCGGGACTATGAGCGAGCAGTACTTC.

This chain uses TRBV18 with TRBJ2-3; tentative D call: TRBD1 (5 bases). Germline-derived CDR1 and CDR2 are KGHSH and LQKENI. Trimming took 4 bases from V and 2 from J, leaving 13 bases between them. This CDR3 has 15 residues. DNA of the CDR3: TGTGCCAGCTCACGACAGAAAGCGTTCACAGATACGCAGTATTTT. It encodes CASSRQKAFTDTQYF.

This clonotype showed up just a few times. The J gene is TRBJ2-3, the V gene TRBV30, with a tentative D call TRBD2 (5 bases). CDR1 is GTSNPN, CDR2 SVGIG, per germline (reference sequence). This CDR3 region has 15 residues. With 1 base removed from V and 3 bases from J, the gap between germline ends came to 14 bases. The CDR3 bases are TGTGCCTGGAGTGAAATAGCGAGTGGTACAGATACGCAGTATTTT. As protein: CAWSEIASGTDTQYF.

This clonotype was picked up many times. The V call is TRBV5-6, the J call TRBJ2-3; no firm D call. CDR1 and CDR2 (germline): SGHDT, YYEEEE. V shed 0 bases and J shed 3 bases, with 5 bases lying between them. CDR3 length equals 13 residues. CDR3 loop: CASSLVGTDTQYF. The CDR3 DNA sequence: TGTGCCAGCAGCTTGGTGGGGACAGATACGCAGTATTTT.

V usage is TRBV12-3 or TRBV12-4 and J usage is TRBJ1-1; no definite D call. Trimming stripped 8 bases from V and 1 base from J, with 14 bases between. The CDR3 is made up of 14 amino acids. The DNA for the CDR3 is TGTGCCAGCGGTTCGGGGAGAGAGAACACTGAAGCTTTCTTT. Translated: CASGSGRENTEAFF.

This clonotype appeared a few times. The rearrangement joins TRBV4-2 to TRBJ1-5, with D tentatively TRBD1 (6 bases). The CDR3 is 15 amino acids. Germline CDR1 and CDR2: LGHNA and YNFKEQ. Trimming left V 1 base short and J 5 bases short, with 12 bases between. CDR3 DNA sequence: TGTGCCAGCAGCCAAGGGCCGGACAGTGATCAGCCCCAGCATTTT. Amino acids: CASSQGPDSDQPQHF.

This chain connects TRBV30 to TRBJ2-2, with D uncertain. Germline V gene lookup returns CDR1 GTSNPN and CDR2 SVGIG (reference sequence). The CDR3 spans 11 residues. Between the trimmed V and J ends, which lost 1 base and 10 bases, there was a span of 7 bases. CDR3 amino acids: CAWSEVEELFF. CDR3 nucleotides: TGTGCCTGGAGTGAAGTGGAGGAGCTGTTTTTT.

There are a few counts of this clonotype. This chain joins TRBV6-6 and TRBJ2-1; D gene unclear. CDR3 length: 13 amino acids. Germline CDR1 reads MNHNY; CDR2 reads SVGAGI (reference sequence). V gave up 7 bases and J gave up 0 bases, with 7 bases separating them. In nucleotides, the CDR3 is TGTGCCAGCATGGCGTACTCCTACAATGAGCAGTTCTTC. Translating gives CASMAYSYNEQFF.

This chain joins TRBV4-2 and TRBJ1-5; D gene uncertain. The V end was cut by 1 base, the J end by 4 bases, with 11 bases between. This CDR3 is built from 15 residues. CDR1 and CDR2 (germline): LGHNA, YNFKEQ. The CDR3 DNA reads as TGTGCCAGCAGCCAAGGTCGAGGTGAGAATCAGCCCCAGCATTTT. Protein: CASSQGRGENQPQHF.

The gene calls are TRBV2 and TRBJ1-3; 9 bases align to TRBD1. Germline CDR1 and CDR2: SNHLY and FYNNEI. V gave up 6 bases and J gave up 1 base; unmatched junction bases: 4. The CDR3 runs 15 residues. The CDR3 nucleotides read TGTGCCAGCAGCGGACAGGGGCTATCTGGAAACACCATATATTTT. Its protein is CASSGQGLSGNTIYF. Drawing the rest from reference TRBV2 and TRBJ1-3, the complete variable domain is EPEVTQTPSHQVTQMGQEVILRCVPISNHLYFYWYRQILGQKVEFLVSFYNNEISEKSEIFDDQFSVERPDGSNFTLKIRSTKLEDSAMYFCASSGQGLSGNTIYFGEGSWLTVV.

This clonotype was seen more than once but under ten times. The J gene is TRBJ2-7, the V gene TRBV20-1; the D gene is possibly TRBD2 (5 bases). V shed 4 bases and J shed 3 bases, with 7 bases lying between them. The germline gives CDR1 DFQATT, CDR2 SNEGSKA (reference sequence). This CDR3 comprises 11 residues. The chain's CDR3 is CSAKGVYEQYF. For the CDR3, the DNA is TGCAGTGCTAAGGGAGTCTACGAGCAGTACTTC.

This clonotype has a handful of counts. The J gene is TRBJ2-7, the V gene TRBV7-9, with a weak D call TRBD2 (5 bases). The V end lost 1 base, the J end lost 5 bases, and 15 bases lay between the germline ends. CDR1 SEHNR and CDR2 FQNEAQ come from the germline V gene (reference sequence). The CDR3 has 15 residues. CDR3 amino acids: CASSLVSGPENEQYF. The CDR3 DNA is TGTGCCAGCAGCTTAGTCAGCGGTCCAGAGAACGAGCAGTACTTC.

Here the CDR3 DNA reads TGCAGTGCCTTCACAAGCGGGAAACCCAATGAGCAGTTCTTC. Encoded protein: CSAFTSGKPNEQFF. The rearrangement uses TRBV20-1 and TRBJ2-1; 7 bases map to TRBD2. Per germline, CDR1 DFQATT and CDR2 SNEGSKA (reference sequence). This CDR3 is built from 14 residues. The V and J ends lost 6 bases and 6 bases, in that order; junction bases with no gene match: 11.

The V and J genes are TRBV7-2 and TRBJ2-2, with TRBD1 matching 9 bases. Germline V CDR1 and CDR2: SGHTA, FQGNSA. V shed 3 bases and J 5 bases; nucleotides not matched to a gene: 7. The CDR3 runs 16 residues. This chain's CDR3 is CASSFTGGAGTGELFF. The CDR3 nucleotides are TGTGCCAGCAGCTTTACAGGGGGCGCGGGGACCGGGGAGCTGTTTTTT.

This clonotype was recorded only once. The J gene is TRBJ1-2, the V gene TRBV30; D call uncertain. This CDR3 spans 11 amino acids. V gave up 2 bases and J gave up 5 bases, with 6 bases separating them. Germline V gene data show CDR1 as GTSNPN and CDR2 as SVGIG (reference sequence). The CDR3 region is CAWSFRYGYTF. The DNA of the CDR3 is TGTGCCTGGAGTTTTCGGTATGGCTACACCTTC.

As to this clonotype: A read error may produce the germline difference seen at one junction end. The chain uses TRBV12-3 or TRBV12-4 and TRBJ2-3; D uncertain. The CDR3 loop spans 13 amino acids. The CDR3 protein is CTSSFRFTDTQYF. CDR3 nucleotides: TGTACCAGCAGTTTCAGGTTTACAGATACGCAGTATTTT.

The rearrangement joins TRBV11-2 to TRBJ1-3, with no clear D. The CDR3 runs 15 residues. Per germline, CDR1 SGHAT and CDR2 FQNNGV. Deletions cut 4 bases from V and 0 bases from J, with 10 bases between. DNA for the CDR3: TGTGCCAGCAGCTCCATCATAGGCTCTGGAAACACCATATATTTT. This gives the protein CASSSIIGSGNTIYF. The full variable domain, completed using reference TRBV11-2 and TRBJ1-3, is EAGVAQSPRYKIIEKRQSVAFWCNPISGHATLYWYQQILGQGPKLLIQFQNNGVVDDSQLPKDRFSAERLKGVDSTLKIQPAKLEDSAVYLCASSSIIGSGNTIYFGEGSWLTVV.

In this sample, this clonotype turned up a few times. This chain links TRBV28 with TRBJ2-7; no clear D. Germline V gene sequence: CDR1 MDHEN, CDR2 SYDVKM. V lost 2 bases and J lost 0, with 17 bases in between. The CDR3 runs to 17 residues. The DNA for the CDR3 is TGTGCCAGCAGTTTAAATATCGCCAGGTCCAGCTCCTACGAGCAGTACTTC. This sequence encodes CASSLNIARSSSYEQYF.

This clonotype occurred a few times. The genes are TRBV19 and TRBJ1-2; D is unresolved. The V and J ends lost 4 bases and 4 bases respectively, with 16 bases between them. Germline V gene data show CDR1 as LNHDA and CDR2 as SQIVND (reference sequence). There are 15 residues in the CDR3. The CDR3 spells CASSTRTWTAYGYTF. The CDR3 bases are TGTGCCAGTAGTACAAGGACCTGGACGGCCTATGGCTACACCTTC.

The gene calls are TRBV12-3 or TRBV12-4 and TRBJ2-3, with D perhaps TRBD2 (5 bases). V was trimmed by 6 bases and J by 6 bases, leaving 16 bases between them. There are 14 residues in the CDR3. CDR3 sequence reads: CASSWAGAVDTQYF. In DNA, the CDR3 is TGTGCCAGCAGCTGGGCGGGTGCGGTGGATACGCAGTATTTT.

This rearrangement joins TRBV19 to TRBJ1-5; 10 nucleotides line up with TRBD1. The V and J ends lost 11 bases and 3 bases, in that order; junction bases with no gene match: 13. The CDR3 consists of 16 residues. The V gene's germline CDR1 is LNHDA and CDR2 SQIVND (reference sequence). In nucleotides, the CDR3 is TGTGCCTCTCAATTCCGGGACAGGGGTCCCAATCAGCCCCAGCATTTT. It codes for CASQFRDRGPNQPQHF.